This TCR beta chain emerged from a study of cytomegalovirus exposure and HLA in healthy donors. V lost 5 bases and J lost 4; bases outside the gene matches: 25. The CDR3 spans 19 residues. Germline CDR1 is GTSNPN and CDR2 is SVGIG (reference sequence). PCR amplification relied on 60 Vbeta primers (plus 13 Jbeta primers). The assay was immunoSEQ multiplex PCR, and TCRdb's table has in-frame clones only and misses some. Of roughly 62,000 clones in the sample, approximately 75% are singletons; the top ten hold about 3.3%. This clone was seen a handful of times. These donors counted as nominally healthy when sampled, but unrecorded immune exposures were likely.

The source is a woman in her 40s in good health and CMV-seropositive. Sequenced: PBMCs. This chain links TRBV30 with TRBJ1-2; TRBD1 matches at 7 bases. CDR3 nucleotide sequence: TGTGCCTGGGGTGGCCTAGGCGGAGGGGGCTCTTTATCTTTCTATGGCTACACCTTC. Translated, it gives CAWGGLGGGGSLSFYGYTF.